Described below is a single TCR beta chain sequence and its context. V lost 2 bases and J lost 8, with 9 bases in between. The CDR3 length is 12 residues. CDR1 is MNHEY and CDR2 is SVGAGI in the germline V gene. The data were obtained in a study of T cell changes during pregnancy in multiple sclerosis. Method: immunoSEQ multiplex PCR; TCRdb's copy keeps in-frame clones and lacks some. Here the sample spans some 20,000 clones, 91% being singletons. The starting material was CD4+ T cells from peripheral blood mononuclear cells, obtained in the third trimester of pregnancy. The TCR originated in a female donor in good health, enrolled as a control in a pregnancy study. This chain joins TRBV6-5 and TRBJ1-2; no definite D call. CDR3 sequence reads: CASSYEGDGYTF. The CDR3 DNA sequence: TGTGCCAGCAGTTACGAGGGAGACGGCTACACCTTC.